This TCR beta chain derives from a study of identical twins. Study-level findings and limits: The more abundant beta clonotypes in cord blood had fewer insertions, and memory repertoires did not show this.

This clonotype appeared a few times. The antigen remains undetermined. CDR1 SEHNR and CDR2 FQNEAQ come from the germline V gene (reference sequence). The CDR3 spans 17 residues. The V gene end was trimmed by 0 bases and the J gene end by 3 bases; junction bases not matched to a gene: 1. Via MiXCR, TCRdb re-called the 5' RACE reads, giving one row per CDR3 protein. Among some 1,700,000 distinct CDR3 sequences listed, 25% to 35% were seen once. The V gene is TRBV7-9, the J gene TRBJ2-4; the match to TRBD2 covers 14 bases. This clonotype was sampled from a newborn girl in good health. The sequencing input was cord blood. CDR3 bases: TGTGCCAGCAGCTTAGCGGGACTAGCGGGAGTCAAAAACATTCAGTACTTC. Protein sequence: CASSLAGLAGVKNIQYF.